These 32 T cell receptor beta chains share one sample of origin, sequenced in a study of T cell responses to AZD1222 COVID-19 vaccine (dated by TCRdb to 2020 to 2022). Libraries were made using the immunoSEQ multiplex PCR assay. TCRdb obtained this table from immuneACCESS and retained in-frame rearrangements with V and J assigned. These tables miss some clones; where compared with another copy, unresolved V genes account for less than half of the shortfall, and the remainder is unexplained. Here the sample has 150,000 to 200,000 clones; 85% to 95% occur a single time. Together, the top ten hold approximately 1.5% of the sample. The time point label, read with the paper, signifies: about 28 days (+/-7) after the second vaccine dose. The sequenced sample was peripheral blood, obtained 28 days after the second AZD1222 dose. These receptors originate from an adult who received the AZD1222 COVID-19 vaccine.

The chain combines TRBV10-3 with TRBJ1-2; no firm D call. Germline loops: CDR1 ENHRY, CDR2 SYGVKD. The CDR3 contains 13 residues. V was shortened by 4 bases and J by 2 bases, with 8 bases between the two germline ends. The CDR3 nucleotides read TGTGCCATCAGTGCCGACACGAACTATGGCTACACCTTC. Amino acid sequence: CAISADTNYGYTF.

This chain joins TRBV30 and TRBJ2-1; D is possibly TRBD1 (6 bases). The CDR3 contains 13 residues. V was clipped by 0 bases and J by 5 bases, with 8 bases between them. CDR1 is GTSNPN, CDR2 SVGIG, per germline (reference sequence). CDR3 amino acids: CAWSVSGDNEQFF. CDR3 DNA: TGTGCCTGGAGTGTATCAGGGGACAATGAGCAGTTCTTC.

With regard to this clone: Relative to the germline gene, one junction end is altered; a read error may explain this. This sequence joins TRBV7-3 and TRBJ2-1, with TRBD1 identical over 8 bases. Germline assignment: CDR1 SGHTA and CDR2 FQGTGA. CDR3 length: 16 amino acids. The CDR3 is CAGSLGQGEFRNEQFF. DNA of the CDR3: TGTGCCGGCAGCTTAGGACAGGGAGAATTTCGTAATGAGCAGTTCTTC.

J is TRBJ2-7 and V is TRBV7-9, with 7 bases identical to TRBD2. Germline assignment: CDR1 SEHNR and CDR2 FQNEAQ (reference sequence). V was clipped by 1 base and J by 3 bases; unmatched bases: 12. This CDR3 is built from 17 residues. The CDR3 loop reads CASSLGGTILLGYEQYF. The DNA of the CDR3 is TGTGCCAGCAGCTTAGGAGGGACTATCCTTTTGGGCTACGAGCAGTACTTC.

This clone was seen more than once but under ten times. The chain joins TRBV5-1 to TRBJ2-3; 14 positions match TRBD2. The CDR3 spans 17 residues. Germline CDR1 SGHRS, CDR2 YFSETQ. The V segment lost 4 bases and the J segment 2 bases; nucleotides outside the gene matches: 6. The CDR3: CASSRGLAGGNTDTQYF. CDR3 coding DNA: TGCGCCAGCAGCCGCGGACTAGCGGGGGGTAACACAGATACGCAGTATTTT.

The DNA of the CDR3 is TGTGCCAGCAGCTTCGGGGCAGCTGCCACAGATACGCAGTATTTT. The encoded protein is CASSFGAAATDTQYF. This chain connects TRBV7-9 to TRBJ2-3, with D tentatively TRBD1 or TRBD2 (5 bases each). With 3 bases removed from V and 2 bases from J, the gap between germline ends came to 12 bases. Germline V lookup: CDR1 SEHNR, CDR2 FQNEAQ (reference sequence). CDR3 length: 15 residues.

This sequence joins TRBV6-4 and TRBJ1-2, with D possibly TRBD1 on 6 matching bases. Trimming took off 3 bases at V and 8 bases at J, with 31 bases between the two ends. This CDR3 is built from 19 residues. The V gene's germline CDR1 is MRHNA and CDR2 SNTAGT. DNA of the CDR3: TGTGCCAGCAGTGAAGATATCCGGGACATCTTACTTCATCGATGGGGCTACACCTTC. Its protein product is CASSEDIRDILLHRWGYTF.

The chain couples TRBV9 to TRBJ1-1; 9 bases map to TRBD1. The germline V gene has CDR1 SGDLS and CDR2 YYNGEE. Trimming took 0 bases from V and 3 from J; bases not matched to a gene: 9. This CDR3 is 17 amino acids long. The CDR3 spells CASSVGQGGFADTEAFF. The CDR3 coding sequence is TGTGCCAGCAGCGTAGGACAGGGGGGGTTCGCGGACACTGAAGCTTTCTTT.

V is TRBV2 and J is TRBJ1-1; D may be TRBD1 (6 bases). V was shortened by 6 bases and J by 1 base, with 12 bases between the two germline ends. This CDR3 has 14 amino acids. In germline, CDR1 is SNHLY, CDR2 FYNNEI. The CDR3 DNA is TGTGCCAGCAGCGGACAGATAAGGAACACTGAAGCTTTCTTT. It encodes CASSGQIRNTEAFF.

This clone has only one observation. The chain carries TRBV9 and TRBJ1-3, with 8 bases that match TRBD1. This CDR3 has 15 residues. J gave up 7 bases and V 3 bases, and 9 bases lay outside the gene matches. In germline, CDR1 is SGDLS, CDR2 YYNGEE. This chain's CDR3 is CASSGGQGRWNTIYF. The CDR3 DNA follows: TGTGCCAGCAGCGGTGGACAGGGAAGGTGGAACACCATATATTTT.

The chain links TRBV2 to TRBJ1-1; no clear D gene. V lost 4 bases and J 0 bases, leaving 6 bases between the germline ends. The germline V gene encodes CDR1 SNHLY and CDR2 FYNNEI. The CDR3 is made up of 13 amino acids. CDR3: CASSGPVNTEAFF. CDR3 DNA sequence: TGTGCCAGCAGTGGACCCGTGAACACTGAAGCTTTCTTT.

As concerns this clone: Other DNA variants within this sample encode the same CDR3. The chain employs TRBV19 and TRBJ1-1; D not certain. Deletions cut 0 bases from V and 3 bases from J, with 5 bases between. Germline V lookup: CDR1 LNHDA, CDR2 SQIVND (reference sequence). The CDR3 is made up of 13 amino acids. Here the CDR3 reads CASSIDRDTEAFF. Written as DNA, the CDR3 is TGTGCCAGTAGTATAGATCGTGACACTGAAGCTTTCTTT.

This clone has just one count. The V and J genes are TRBV10-3 and TRBJ2-3; 9 nucleotides agree with TRBD2. Losses at the gene ends were 5 bases for V and 2 bases for J; bases not matched to a gene: 8. This CDR3 is 16 amino acids long. CDR1 is ENHRY, CDR2 SYGVKD, per germline. CDR3 sequence: CAISPVTSGTTDTQYF. Here the CDR3 DNA reads TGTGCCATCAGTCCCGTGACTAGCGGCACCACAGATACGCAGTATTTT.

The chain has TRBV12-3 or TRBV12-4 and TRBJ2-5; no definite D call. V lost 5 bases and J 4 bases, leaving 8 bases between the germline ends. The CDR3 has 12 amino acids. DNA for the CDR3: TGTGCCAGCAGTCTCGATCGAGAGACCCAGTACTTC. This codes for CASSLDRETQYF.

This clone showed up just a few times. V gene TRBV6-6 combines with J gene TRBJ1-5, with no clear D. CDR3 length: 14 residues. CDR1 is MNHNY, CDR2 SVGAGI, per germline (reference sequence). The V and J ends lost 2 bases and 7 bases respectively, with 12 bases between them. The CDR3 nucleotides read TGTGCCAGCAGTTACGTGAGAGATCGGCAGCCCCAGCATTTT. Protein: CASSYVRDRQPQHF.

This sequence joins TRBV19 and TRBJ2-2, with TRBD2 as a possible D gene (7 bases). Per germline, CDR1 LNHDA and CDR2 SQIVND (reference sequence). The CDR3 consists of 18 residues. The V gene lost 3 bases and the J gene lost 5 bases, with 22 bases spanning the gap. In nucleotides, the CDR3 is TGTGCCAGTAGTATGGGATCGGGGGGCAGGGGATCGACCGGGGAGCTGTTTTTT. Residues: CASSMGSGGRGSTGELFF. Full variable domain (rest looked up from reference TRBV19 and TRBJ2-2): DGGITQSPKYLFRKEGQNVTLSCEQNLNHDAMYWYRQDPGQGLRLIYYSQIVNDFQKGDIAEGYSVSREKKESFPLTVTSAQKNPTAFYLCASSMGSGGRGSTGELFFGEGSRLTVL.

The chain is built from TRBV6-6 and TRBJ1-6; D perhaps matches TRBD1 (5 bases). Germline V CDR1 and CDR2: MNHNY, SVGAGI (reference sequence). The ends were cut back, 8 bases at V and 8 bases at J, with 10 bases in the middle. The CDR3 has 12 amino acids. Here the CDR3 reads CASRPRDSPLHF. The CDR3, as DNA: TGTGCCAGCCGCCCCAGGGATTCACCCCTCCACTTT.

The chain is built from TRBV19 and TRBJ1-1; no clear D gene. Deletions cut 5 bases from V and 7 bases from J, with 14 bases between. Looked up from germline, CDR1 is LNHDA and CDR2 is SQIVND (reference sequence). There are 13 residues in the CDR3. CDR3 sequence reads: CASSASNRDEAFF. The CDR3 DNA follows: TGTGCCAGTAGTGCTTCAAATAGGGATGAAGCTTTCTTT.

The V and J genes are TRBV20-1 and TRBJ2-7, with 7 bases identical to TRBD1. With 3 bases clipped from V and 6 bases from J, the junction kept 14 bases outside the gene matches. Germline V lookup: CDR1 DFQATT, CDR2 SNEGSKA (reference sequence). The CDR3 is made up of 15 amino acids. The CDR3 nucleotides are TGCAGTGCTAGTAGAGGGCAGGGGGTAATATTCGAGCAGTACTTC. As protein: CSASRGQGVIFEQYF.

This rearrangement joins TRBV5-6 to TRBJ2-7; 10 nucleotides agree with TRBD1. In germline, CDR1 is SGHDT, CDR2 YYEEEE. The trim removed 4 bases at V and 1 base at J, leaving 8 bases unmatched. The CDR3 has 16 residues. The CDR3 nucleotides are TGTGCCAGCAGCCCGACCAGGACAGGGGGTTCCTACGAGCAGTACTTC. Its translation: CASSPTRTGGSYEQYF.

This sequence joins TRBV14 and TRBJ2-7, with D tentatively TRBD1 (5 bases). The CDR3 is 15 amino acids. The germline V gene encodes CDR1 SGHDN and CDR2 FVKESK. Trimming took off 3 bases at V and 5 bases at J, with 17 bases between the two ends. CDR3 amino acids: CASSQHSGYRDEQYF. CDR3 sequence (DNA): TGTGCCAGCAGCCAGCATTCAGGGTATAGAGACGAGCAGTACTTC.

The chain combines TRBV5-6 with TRBJ2-1, with a possible D match to TRBD2 (6 bases). V was shortened by 0 bases and J by 4 bases, with 8 bases between the two germline ends. The V gene's germline CDR1 is SGHDT and CDR2 YYEEEE. CDR3 length: 14 residues. CDR3 loop: CASSLELAYNEQFF. DNA for the CDR3: TGTGCCAGCAGCTTGGAACTAGCTTACAATGAGCAGTTCTTC.

The gene calls are TRBV6-6 and TRBJ2-3; TRBD1 matches 7 bases. Germline V gene sequence: CDR1 MNHNY, CDR2 SVGAGI (reference sequence). V lost 5 bases and J lost 2; bases outside the gene matches: 10. This CDR3 spans 16 amino acids. For the CDR3, the DNA is TGTGCCAGCAGTCCAACCGGGACAGAGAACACAGATACGCAGTATTTT. Its protein is CASSPTGTENTDTQYF.

The chain joins TRBV3-1 (or the pseudogene TRBV3-2) to TRBJ1-2, with D possibly matching TRBD1 (6 bases). The V gene lost 4 bases and the J gene lost 8 bases, with 20 bases spanning the gap. The germline CDR1 and CDR2 sequences are LGHDT and YNNKEL (reference sequence). The CDR3 spans 15 residues. The DNA of the CDR3 is TGTGCCAGCAGCCGCACCGGGGGAACCCAGGGGGGCTACACCTTC. It yields the protein CASSRTGGTQGGYTF.

V is TRBV13 and J is TRBJ2-2, with D tentatively TRBD1 (6 bases). Trimming took 2 bases from V and 6 from J, leaving 10 bases between them. Germline V gene sequence: CDR1 PRHDT, CDR2 FYEKMQ (reference sequence). The CDR3 is 14 amino acids. As DNA, the CDR3 is TGTGCCAGCAGCTTATCAGGGGTGGCCGGGGAGCTGTTTTTT. Protein sequence: CASSLSGVAGELFF.

V is TRBV7-8 and J is TRBJ1-4; D is possibly TRBD1 (5 bases). Trimming stripped 8 bases from V and 5 bases from J, with 12 bases between. CDR3 length: 13 residues. Germline values: CDR1 SGHVS, CDR2 FQNEAQ. CDR3 residues: CASRFGGNEKLFF. The CDR3 DNA reads as TGTGCCAGCCGATTTGGGGGAAATGAAAAACTGTTTTTT.

The chain joins TRBV29-1 to TRBJ1-5; D is uncertain. CDR1 and CDR2 (germline): SQVTM, ANQGSEA. The CDR3 length is 12 residues. V was shortened by 6 bases and J by 3 bases, with 9 bases between the two germline ends. For the CDR3, the DNA is TGCAGCGTCAAGGACTACAATCAGCCCCAGCATTTT. Translated: CSVKDYNQPQHF.

This clone appeared a single time. The DNA is omitted, as the CDR3 cannot be located on it reliably, and the CDR3 follows TCRdb's listing. The CDR3 spells CASSSGPDYTF. V and J are TRBV6-5 and TRBJ1-2. CDR1 is MNHEY, CDR2 SVGAGI, per germline. The length of the CDR3 is 11 amino acids, counting both ends.

The chain combines TRBV6-5 with TRBJ1-2, with D unclear. With 8 bases removed from V and 5 bases from J, the gap between germline ends came to 15 bases. This CDR3 is 13 amino acids long. CDR1 is MNHEY, CDR2 SVGAGI, per germline. The CDR3 loop is CASVRPGLYGYTF. CDR3 coding DNA: TGTGCCAGCGTTCGGCCCGGGCTGTATGGCTACACCTTC.

This chain links TRBV30 with TRBJ2-7; D is perhaps TRBD2 (5 bases). The CDR3 is 14 residues long. The V and J ends lost 4 bases and 1 base respectively, with 14 bases between them. From germline, CDR1 is GTSNPN and CDR2 SVGIG (reference sequence). The CDR3 region is CAWTDGLASYEQYF. The CDR3 DNA is TGTGCCTGGACCGACGGGCTAGCTTCCTACGAGCAGTACTTC.

This rearrangement joins TRBV3-1 (or the pseudogene TRBV3-2) to TRBJ1-2; 7 bases are a match to TRBD1. This CDR3 is built from 17 residues. V gave up 1 base and J gave up 3 bases; unmatched junction bases: 11. Germline V gives CDR1 LGHDT, CDR2 YNNKEL (reference sequence). The CDR3 loop is CASSQAYNRGRDYGYTF. DNA for the CDR3: TGTGCCAGCAGCCAAGCCTACAACAGGGGTAGGGACTATGGCTACACCTTC.

The chain links TRBV28 to TRBJ1-1, with a weak D call TRBD1 (5 bases). This CDR3 has 14 amino acids. Germline V gene sequence: CDR1 MDHEN, CDR2 SYDVKM. With 2 bases removed from V and 4 bases from J, the gap between germline ends came to 11 bases. Here the CDR3 DNA reads TGTGCCAGCAGTTTAGGAGGGGTCCGCACTGAAGCTTTCTTT. Protein product: CASSLGGVRTEAFF.